This TCR beta chain was recorded in a study of human T cells and chemical hapten exposure. This clonotype has a count of ten or more. TCRdb called the RACE reads again in MiXCR, with one record for every CDR3 protein. This sample carries about 69,000 distinct CDR3 sequences, 10% of them seen once, and the ten largest clones take about 6.9%. As to time point: patch test 2, 6 weeks after DPC sensitization. Treatment indicated: therapeutic diphenylcyclopropenone sensitization with weekly scalp DPC. Germline-derived CDR1 and CDR2 are SGHTA and FQGNSA. The CDR3 runs to 14 residues. The V segment lost 2 bases and the J segment 12 bases; nucleotides outside the gene matches: 8.

This specimen consisted of whole blood, obtained in connection with sensitization to the hapten diphenylcyclopropenone (DPC). The chain couples TRBV7-2 to TRBJ2-1; TRBD2 matches at 9 bases. The receptor comes from a woman aged 50 to 65 with alopecia areata. Some clones in this sample may be carry-over from other donors' samples. CDR3 protein: CASSLSTLAGLQFF. The CDR3 DNA is TGTGCCAGCAGCTTATCGACCCTAGCGGGACTGCAGTTCTTC.